This T cell receptor (beta chain) was sequenced during a study of siplizumab effects on memory and regulatory T cells. Study outcomes and limitations: Alloreactive sequences tracing back to unstimulated CD4+ memory cells fell significantly with siplizumab. A naive or memory phenotype could not be assigned to roughly 80-96% of the proliferating CD4+ or CD8+ clones.

Assaying covered roughly 92,000 TCR templates per sample. The table came from immunoSEQ multiplex PCR; TCRdb's copy has only in-frame clones and leaves some out. The sample holds some 90,000 clones, 75% to 90% seen once. Trimming left V 5 bases short and J 8 bases short, with 13 bases between. Germline values: CDR1 SGHTA, CDR2 FQGTGA. The CDR3 contains 13 residues. Worth noting for this clone: The antigen remains unidentified.

Specimen: CD4+ T cells sorted from blood. This TCR derives from a human donor in good health. The chain couples TRBV7-3 to TRBJ2-4, with D tentatively TRBD2 (5 bases). The CDR3 DNA sequence: TGTGCCAGCAGCCAGTCGCCGGAGGACATTCAGTACTTC. Protein product: CASSQSPEDIQYF.